One sample yielded the 26 T cell receptor beta chains listed below, sequenced in a study of T cells after yellow fever vaccination. TCRdb re-analysed the 5' RACE reads in MiXCR, keeping a single row per CDR3 protein. The data hold around 310,000 distinct CDR3 sequences, with about 3.5% observed a single time. Material: PBMCs, obtained on the day of the yellow fever booster vaccination. The receptors were gathered from a young man who received the YFV17D yellow fever vaccine.

In its sample, this clonotype was seen many times. The V call is TRBV29-1, the J call TRBJ2-1; 9 bases map to TRBD2. The V segment lost 8 bases and the J segment 4 bases; nucleotides outside the gene matches: 6. The germline gives CDR1 SQVTM, CDR2 ANQGSEA. The CDR3 sequence is 13 residues long. CDR3 coding DNA: TGCAGCCCACGACTAGCGGATTACAATGAGCAGTTCTTC. This codes for CSPRLADYNEQFF.

The V and J genes are TRBV12-3 or TRBV12-4 and TRBJ2-6; D possibly matches TRBD1 or TRBD2 (5 bases each). V was clipped by 6 bases and J by 5 bases, with 8 bases between them. This CDR3 has 13 residues. CDR3 in DNA: TGTGCCAGCAGACGGGGCTGGGCCAACGTCCTGACTTTC. Its protein is CASRRGWANVLTF.

This clonotype was detected many times. This chain joins TRBV7-2 and TRBJ2-3; possibly TRBD1 or TRBD2 for D (5 bases each). Trimming removed 7 bases at V and 2 bases at J, with 13 bases between. The germline CDR1 and CDR2 sequences are SGHTA and FQGNSA. CDR3 length: 14 amino acids. The CDR3 loop reads CASTLGRYTDTQYF. CDR3 DNA sequence: TGTGCCAGCACCCTGGGACGCTACACAGATACGCAGTATTTT.

This clonotype turned up a few times. The chain joins TRBV28 to TRBJ1-1; D gene uncertain. Trimming shortened V by 1 base and J by 3 bases, and 9 bases separated the two germline ends. CDR1 MDHEN and CDR2 SYDVKM come from the germline V gene. The CDR3 length is 14 residues. CDR3 sequence (DNA): TGTGCCAGCAGTTTATTGAATGGGGACACTGAAGCTTTCTTT. It yields the protein CASSLLNGDTEAFF.

This clonotype was recorded at least ten times. The chain joins TRBV5-5 to TRBJ1-4, with a possible D match to TRBD1 (5 bases). Trimming cost V 4 bases and J 4 bases, with 14 bases left between them. CDR3 length equals 15 residues. CDR1 and CDR2 from the germline V gene are SGHKS and YYEKEE (reference sequence). The CDR3 DNA sequence: TGTGCCAGCAGCGGGACGGGGCGGAGTAATGAAAAACTGTTTTTT. This gives the protein CASSGTGRSNEKLFF.

In its sample, this clonotype was seen many times. CDR3 nucleotides: TGTGCCAGCAGTTCCAGGGGGACGCAAGAGACCCAGTACTTC. The encoded protein is CASSSRGTQETQYF. The V gene is TRBV6-5, the J gene TRBJ2-5, with 7 bases matching TRBD1. Germline V gene data show CDR1 as MNHEY and CDR2 as SVGAGI. V gave up 4 bases and J gave up 2 bases; unmatched junction bases: 4. The length of the CDR3 is 14 residues.

This clonotype was seen more than once but under ten times. The gene calls are TRBV19 and TRBJ2-2; D unresolved. CDR1 and CDR2 from the germline V gene are LNHDA and SQIVND (reference sequence). CDR3 length equals 15 residues. Trimming pared 2 bases from V and 6 bases from J, leaving 13 bases between. The CDR3 DNA follows: TGTGCCAGTAGTATATGGGGTACCGGTCCCGGGGAGCTGTTTTTT. Residues: CASSIWGTGPGELFF.

The table lists this clonotype with a few counts. The V call is TRBV5-4, the J call TRBJ2-3; a weak D match, TRBD2 (7 bases). Germline CDR1 is SGHNT and CDR2 is YYREEE (reference sequence). The ends were cut back, 5 bases at V and 2 bases at J, with 12 bases in the middle. The CDR3 consists of 14 residues. Here the CDR3 reads CASREGGFTDTQYF. Written as DNA, the CDR3 is TGTGCCAGCAGGGAGGGGGGGTTCACAGATACGCAGTATTTT. Combining the CDR3 with reference TRBV5-4 and TRBJ2-3 gives the whole variable domain ETGVTQSPTHLIKTRGQQVTLRCSSQSGHNTVSWYQQALGQGPQFIFQYYREEENGRGNFPPRFSGLQFPNYSSELNVNALELDDSALYLCASREGGFTDTQYFGPGTRLTVL.

Notes on this clonotype: Just one base apart from a much larger clone, this may be a read error. It is likely a read error, because the conserved phenylalanine at the end of the CDR3 is missing. The V call is TRBV6-5, the J call TRBJ2-1; D gene unclear. The CDR3 has 14 residues. The V gene's germline CDR1 is MNHEY and CDR2 SVGAGI. The ends were cut back, 6 bases at V and 8 bases at J, with 17 bases in the middle. This CDR3 reads CASRDGAYGDEQFY. The CDR3 coding sequence is TGTGCCAGCAGGGACGGCGCGTATGGCGATGAGCAGTTCTAC.

This clonotype turned up a few times. The CDR3 is CSARVFSGQTSPLHF. The DNA of the CDR3 is TGCAGTGCTAGAGTCTTTTCCGGACAGACTTCACCCCTCCACTTT. This sequence joins TRBV20-1 and TRBJ1-6, with D possibly TRBD1 on 6 matching bases. V lost 1 base and J 9 bases, leaving 16 bases between the germline ends. The germline gives CDR1 DFQATT, CDR2 SNEGSKA (reference sequence). The CDR3 sequence is 15 residues long.

This clonotype has a count of ten or more. This rearrangement joins TRBV14 to TRBJ2-5, with D possibly matching TRBD1 (6 bases). The CDR3 contains 16 residues. The germline V gene encodes CDR1 SGHDN and CDR2 FVKESK. V was shortened by 3 bases and J by 5 bases, with 19 bases between the two germline ends. CDR3 sequence (DNA): TGTGCCAGCAGCCAGCGAAATACAGGGTTGAGGGAGACCCAGTACTTC. It encodes CASSQRNTGLRETQYF.

This clonotype was seen repeatedly, ten times or more. V is TRBV7-2 and J is TRBJ1-2, with TRBD1 identical over 7 bases. This CDR3 is 14 amino acids long. With V trimmed by 3 bases and J by 8 bases, 9 bases remained unmatched. Germline V gene lookup returns CDR1 SGHTA and CDR2 FQGNSA. In DNA, the CDR3 is TGTGCCAGCAGCTTCGGTTACAGGGGAAACGGCTACACCTTC. It is translated as CASSFGYRGNGYTF.

This chain links TRBV6-2 or TRBV6-3 with TRBJ1-5; D gene unclear. The germline V gene has CDR1 MNHEY and CDR2 SVGEGT. This CDR3 contains 15 residues. V was trimmed by 1 base and J by 4 bases, leaving 11 bases between them. The CDR3 here is CASSYYPTPNQPQHF. CDR3 in DNA: TGTGCCAGCAGTTACTACCCGACCCCGAATCAGCCCCAGCATTTT.

This clonotype has ten or more counts. The genes are TRBV7-9 and TRBJ2-7; D is uncertain. The CDR3 sequence is 13 residues long. CDR1 is SEHNR, CDR2 FQNEAQ, per germline (reference sequence). Deletions cut 1 base from V and 4 bases from J, with 8 bases between. The chain's CDR3 is CASSLEAGYEQYF. The CDR3 coding sequence is TGTGCCAGCAGCTTAGAGGCTGGGTACGAGCAGTACTTC.

This clonotype was observed many times. The J gene is TRBJ2-5, the V gene TRBV3-1, with unresolved D. Germline V lookup: CDR1 LGHDT, CDR2 YNNKEL (reference sequence). The CDR3 extends over 16 amino acids. Trimming removed 1 base at V and 1 base at J, with 13 bases between. The CDR3: CASSQAVHRSQETQYF. CDR3 bases: TGTGCCAGCAGCCAAGCGGTACACCGTAGCCAAGAGACCCAGTACTTC.

This clonotype came up many times. The chain uses TRBV6-5 and TRBJ1-2; the D is unclear. Germline V gives CDR1 MNHEY, CDR2 SVGAGI. V gave up 2 bases and J gave up 8 bases, with 15 bases separating them. The length of the CDR3 is 14 residues. As DNA, the CDR3 is TGTGCCAGCAGTTACCGGCCCGAATTGGGCGGCTACACCTTC. It specifies CASSYRPELGGYTF.

This clonotype was detected only a few times. This chain joins TRBV7-9 and TRBJ1-6; 7 bases are a match to TRBD1. This CDR3 contains 17 residues. V lost 1 base to trimming and J lost 6 bases; unmatched junction nucleotides: 9. In germline, CDR1 is SEHNR, CDR2 FQNEAQ (reference sequence). CDR3 residues: CASSLGHPGQSNSPLHF. CDR3 sequence (DNA): TGTGCCAGCAGCTTAGGGCACCCGGGACAGAGTAATTCACCCCTCCACTTT.

V usage is TRBV5-6 and J usage is TRBJ2-3, with D hard to call. Trimming took 2 bases from V and 2 from J, leaving 9 bases between them. Germline CDR1 reads SGHDT; CDR2 reads YYEEEE. CDR3 size: 14 residues. The CDR3 DNA is TGTGCCAGCAGCTTCGATTGGTACACAGATACGCAGTATTTT. Protein sequence: CASSFDWYTDTQYF. Combining the CDR3 with reference TRBV5-6 and TRBJ2-3 gives the whole variable domain DAGVTQSPTHLIKTRGQQVTLRCSPKSGHDTVSWYQQALGQGPQFIFQYYEEEERQRGNFPDRFSGHQFPNYSSELNVNALLLGDSALYLCASSFDWYTDTQYFGPGTRLTVL.

The sample holds many counts of this clonotype. The chain recombines TRBV7-2 with TRBJ2-5; tentative D call: TRBD2 (5 bases). This CDR3 is 13 amino acids long. Trimming cost V 3 bases and J 8 bases, with 13 bases left between them. Germline V gene sequence: CDR1 SGHTA, CDR2 FQGNSA. CDR3 protein: CASSLSRERTQYF. CDR3 nucleotides: TGTGCCAGCAGCTTGAGTAGGGAGAGAACCCAGTACTTC.

The table lists this clonotype with many counts. The chain couples TRBV18 to TRBJ2-1; TRBD1 matches 7 bases. The CDR3 is made up of 15 amino acids. The germline CDR1 and CDR2 sequences are KGHSH and LQKENI. The V and J ends lost 6 bases and 4 bases, in that order; junction bases with no gene match: 9. CDR3 protein: CASSRTGTAYNEQFF. CDR3 DNA: TGTGCCAGCTCCCGGACCGGGACAGCTTACAATGAGCAGTTCTTC.

This clonotype came up a few times. The chain uses TRBV10-3 and TRBJ2-5; D is tentatively TRBD1 or TRBD2 (5 bases each). V dropped 6 bases and J dropped 5 bases, with 19 bases sitting between them. The CDR3 spans 15 residues. Germline V lookup: CDR1 ENHRY, CDR2 SYGVKD. This chain's CDR3 is CAISPSGLSGETQYF. DNA for the CDR3: TGTGCCATCAGCCCTTCGGGGCTGTCCGGGGAGACCCAGTACTTC.

This clonotype was counted at least ten times. This chain links TRBV18 with TRBJ2-7; a weak D match, TRBD1 (6 bases). The germline V gene has CDR1 KGHSH and CDR2 LQKENI. The CDR3 is 14 residues long. V lost 5 bases to trimming and J lost 1 base, with 12 bases between them. For the CDR3, the DNA is TGTGCCAGCTCATCGCAGGGGCAATCCTACGAGCAGTACTTC. This encodes CASSSQGQSYEQYF.

The table lists this clonotype with many counts. The V call is TRBV7-9, the J call TRBJ1-2, with a weak D call TRBD1 (6 bases). V shed 0 bases and J shed 5 bases, with 7 bases lying between them. The CDR3 runs 13 residues. CDR1 SEHNR and CDR2 FQNEAQ come from the germline V gene (reference sequence). CDR3 bases: TGTGCCAGCAGCTTAGCCGGGACATATGGCTACACCTTC. This translates into CASSLAGTYGYTF.

This clonotype was seen repeatedly, ten times or more. V gene TRBV6-6 combines with J gene TRBJ2-7; D remains unclear. The CDR3 spans 13 residues. Trimming took 8 bases from V and 4 from J, leaving 15 bases between them. CDR1 is MNHNY, CDR2 SVGAGI, per germline (reference sequence). The DNA for the CDR3 is TGTGCCAGCCGCACGGCGGTGTCTTACGAGCAGTACTTC. The encoded protein is CASRTAVSYEQYF.

This clonotype was found many times. The rearrangement uses TRBV5-1 and TRBJ2-5, with D perhaps being TRBD1 or TRBD2 (5 bases each). The CDR3 totals 13 residues. V shed 2 bases and J shed 4 bases, with 9 bases lying between them. CDR1 is SGHRS, CDR2 YFSETQ, per germline. CDR3 sequence reads: CASSLAGTETQYF. The CDR3 DNA sequence: TGCGCCAGCAGCTTAGCAGGGACAGAGACCCAGTACTTC.

The V and J genes are TRBV5-1 and TRBJ1-2; the D is unclear. Germline CDR1 SGHRS, CDR2 YFSETQ. V gave up 0 bases and J gave up 5 bases, with 14 bases separating them. This CDR3 is 15 amino acids long. The CDR3 region has the DNA TGCGCCAGCAGCTTGGGATCGCGGACCTCTTATGGCTACACCTTC. Its translation: CASSLGSRTSYGYTF.